This T cell receptor beta chain is drawn from a study of shared clonotypes between healthy human individuals. Study outcomes and limitations: Clonotypes shared by all four sorted-subset donors had higher generation probabilities than non-shared clonotypes. Generally, estimated richness proved larger in naive subsets than it did in memory subsets.

Naive CD8 cells lacked CD45RO, underwent positive selection for CCR7 and left out terminally differentiated effector memory CD45RA+ cells. Nashville, Tennessee was home to all donors, each a Caucasian adult. In the study's own analysis: There were no quality scores in the junction-only immunoSEQ sequences, so filtering differed. Here immunoSEQ multiplex PCR was the method, and the copy in TCRdb shows in-frame clones only, minus some. From that table come the V and J calls and clone size; the DNA was used to work out D and trimming. This table holds 800,000 or so clones, about 97% found once. The CDR3 totals 17 residues. J lost 5 bases, V lost 5 bases, and 9 bases had no gene match. Germline values: CDR1 SEHNR, CDR2 FQNEAQ (reference sequence). Comments on this clone: Its antigen remains unknown.

V usage is TRBV7-9 and J usage is TRBJ2-2, with 12 nucleotides matching TRBD1. Sequences were obtained from naive CD8+ T cells sorted from blood. The origin of this receptor is a man younger than 45 in good health. The CDR3 spells CASSPGGTGGPTGELFF. The CDR3 DNA reads TGTGCCAGCAGCCCAGGGGGGACAGGGGGCCCGACCGGGGAGCTGTTTTTT.